The sequence of this TCR beta chain was determined in a study of blood T cell repertoires in COVID-19. This CDR3 is built from 15 residues. V lost 5 bases to trimming and J lost 8 bases; unmatched junction nucleotides: 10. Germline V lookup: CDR1 MNHEY, CDR2 SMNVEV (reference sequence). Measured with immunoSEQ multiplex PCR; TCRdb has only the in-frame clones, and not every one. This table has approximately 210,000 clones, about four fifths appearing once. This clone has just a few counts. The chain links TRBV27 to TRBJ2-1, with 9 nucleotides matching TRBD2. Input material: peripheral blood. The clonotype was recovered from a woman aged 50 to 60 with active or convalescent COVID-19. The CDR3 loop is CASSAGLALLHEQFF. CDR3 sequence (DNA): TGTGCCAGCAGTGCGGGACTAGCATTACTTCATGAGCAGTTCTTC.